Following are 19 T cell receptor beta chains from one sample sequenced in a study of T cell repertoires in cytomegalovirus infection. One entry per CDR3 protein, called by TCRdb with MiXCR from the reads. The table shows a few hundred thousand distinct CDR3 sequences, with over 7.5% occurring only once. Sequencing was done on a sample of PBMCs. The receptors here all came from a human donor in good health (CMV status not recorded). Some clones in this sample may be carry-over from other donors' samples.

This clonotype was detected many times. The chain joins TRBV28 to TRBJ2-2; no clear D gene. The V end lost 2 bases, the J end lost 0 bases, and 13 bases lay between the germline ends. The CDR3 sequence is 17 residues long. Germline CDR1 MDHEN, CDR2 SYDVKM. The CDR3 DNA reads TGTGCCAGCAGTTTAGTCTGGCACGCCGCGAACACCGGGGAGCTGTTTTTT. It yields the protein CASSLVWHAANTGELFF.

The J gene is TRBJ1-4, the V gene TRBV5-6; no definite D call. The V end was cut by 2 bases, the J end by 4 bases, with 9 bases between. CDR3 length equals 14 residues. Per the germline V gene, CDR1 is SGHDT and CDR2 is YYEEEE. The CDR3 region is CASSFPEINEKLFF. DNA of the CDR3: TGTGCCAGCAGCTTCCCGGAGATTAATGAAAAACTGTTTTTT.

This clonotype was detected many times. This chain links TRBV7-2 with TRBJ1-2; maybe TRBD1 (6 bases). Deletions cut 5 bases from V and 1 base from J, with 11 bases between. The CDR3 spans 14 residues. Germline V CDR1 and CDR2: SGHTA, FQGNSA. This CDR3 reads CASSQPGHNYGYTF. The CDR3, as DNA: TGTGCCAGCAGCCAACCGGGACATAACTATGGCTACACCTTC.

The chain combines TRBV30 with TRBJ2-7; 7 nucleotides agree with TRBD1. Germline loops: CDR1 GTSNPN, CDR2 SVGIG (reference sequence). The V gene end was trimmed by 3 bases and the J gene end by 7 bases; junction bases not matched to a gene: 6. The CDR3 sequence is 12 residues long. The CDR3 reads CAWSGTAMEQYF. The CDR3 DNA follows: TGTGCCTGGAGCGGGACAGCTATGGAGCAGTACTTC.

The genes are TRBV7-2 and TRBJ2-7; tentative D call: TRBD1 (5 bases). The CDR3 has 14 residues. Germline V gene lookup returns CDR1 SGHTA and CDR2 FQGNSA. Between the trimmed V and J ends, which lost 2 bases and 0 bases, there was a span of 8 bases. The CDR3 loop is CASSLNRISYEQYF. The DNA of the CDR3 is TGTGCCAGCAGCTTAAACAGGATCTCCTACGAGCAGTACTTC. The full variable domain, in which reference TRBV7-2 and TRBJ2-7 provide the parts outside the CDR3, is GAGVSQSPSNKVTEKGKDVELRCDPISGHTALYWYRQSLGQGLEFLIYFQGNSAPDKSGLPSDRFSAERTGGSVSTLTIQRTQQEDSAVYLCASSLNRISYEQYFGPGTRLTVT.

This clonotype was counted ten times or more. This chain joins TRBV7-2 and TRBJ2-5; TRBD2 aligns across 10 bases. Germline V gives CDR1 SGHTA, CDR2 FQGNSA. Germline trimming cut 5 bases from V and 5 bases from J; bases unmatched to any gene: 17. The CDR3 extends over 18 amino acids. The CDR3 DNA follows: TGTGCCAGCAGCGCCGGCCGGGGAGCGGGGGGGCGGTGGGAGACCCAGTACTTC. This gives the protein CASSAGRGAGGRWETQYF.

This clonotype was counted many times. The DNA for the CDR3 is TGTGCCAGCAGCGAGAAGGGACTCCTTGTATTCCCGTCCGAGACCCAGTACTTC. It encodes CASSEKGLLVFPSETQYF. The chain carries TRBV7-2 and TRBJ2-5; a weak D match, TRBD2 (6 bases). The CDR3 consists of 18 residues. Germline CDR1 is SGHTA and CDR2 is FQGNSA. V lost 5 bases to trimming and J lost 5 bases, with 27 bases between them.

This clonotype was detected only a few times. The gene calls are TRBV24-1 and TRBJ2-5; 7 bases line up with TRBD2. CDR1 and CDR2 (germline): KGHDR, SFDVKD. The CDR3 has 17 amino acids. Trimming at V came to 7 bases and at J to 2 bases, leaving 15 bases not matched to a gene. The DNA for the CDR3 is TGTGCCACCAGGCCTCTACGAGCTAGCGGATATCAAGAGACCCAGTACTTC. Translating gives CATRPLRASGYQETQYF.

This clonotype was detected many times. The chain is built from TRBV7-2 and TRBJ2-7, with TRBD1 identical over 8 bases. Per the germline V gene, CDR1 is SGHTA and CDR2 is FQGNSA. This CDR3 is built from 17 residues. J gave up 4 bases and V 1 base, and 12 bases lay outside the gene matches. The CDR3 bases are TGTGCCAGCAGCTTAGGCAGGGGGCAGTTAAGGGTATACGAGCAGTACTTC. Encoded protein: CASSLGRGQLRVYEQYF.

At least ten counts were recorded for this clonotype. The V and J genes are TRBV12-3 or TRBV12-4 and TRBJ2-7; D possibly corresponds to TRBD1 (6 bases). The CDR3 consists of 15 residues. The germline V and J ends were trimmed by 5 bases and 3 bases, with 17 bases remaining between them. CDR3 bases: TGTGCCAGCAGTCTACGAGGAGGACAGAACTACGAGCAGTACTTC. Translating gives CASSLRGGQNYEQYF.

The rearrangement uses TRBV27 and TRBJ2-1; 9 bases align to TRBD1. The germline V gene has CDR1 MNHEY and CDR2 SMNVEV (reference sequence). Trimming removed 5 bases from V and 3 bases from J; junction bases left unmatched: 5. CDR3 size: 15 residues. The CDR3 DNA reads TGTGCCAGCAGTGACAGGGGGGGGTACTACAATGAGCAGTTCTTC. Its translation: CASSDRGGYYNEQFF.

This clonotype was seen at least ten times. The chain employs TRBV7-8 and TRBJ2-7, with 8 bases that match TRBD2. The germline gives CDR1 SGHVS, CDR2 FQNEAQ. The CDR3 sequence is 14 residues long. The trim removed 1 base at V and 7 bases at J, leaving 6 bases unmatched. The CDR3 spells CASSLDGGGREQYF. CDR3 nucleotides: TGTGCCAGCAGCTTAGACGGGGGGGGGAGGGAGCAGTACTTC.

Only a few counts were recorded for this clonotype. The chain links TRBV7-9 to TRBJ2-5; D may be TRBD1 (6 bases). This CDR3 has 14 amino acids. From germline, CDR1 is SEHNR and CDR2 FQNEAQ (reference sequence). Trimming stripped 5 bases from V and 5 bases from J, with 15 bases between. The CDR3 coding sequence is TGTGCCAGCAGCCTAAGCGACAGGATTGAGACCCAGTACTTC. Its translation: CASSLSDRIETQYF.

This clonotype was observed a handful of times. The chain links TRBV7-2 to TRBJ2-7; 7 bases map to TRBD1. V lost 2 bases, J lost 1 base, and 5 bases stayed unmatched. The CDR3 sequence is 15 residues long. Germline V gene lookup returns CDR1 SGHTA and CDR2 FQGNSA. CDR3 DNA: TGTGCCAGCAGCTTACGGGACAGCTTATCCTACGAGCAGTACTTC. Amino acids: CASSLRDSLSYEQYF.

This clonotype was counted at least ten times. J is TRBJ1-3 and V is TRBV20-1; D gene ambiguous. V lost 2 bases, J lost 8 bases, and 16 bases lay in between. This CDR3 has 14 amino acids. CDR1 and CDR2 from the germline V gene are DFQATT and SNEGSKA (reference sequence). CDR3 bases: TGCAGTGCTAGACGGGTCACTTCCGAAGACACCATATATTTT. Residues: CSARRVTSEDTIYF.

The chain is built from TRBV25-1 and TRBJ2-1, with TRBD2 identical over 7 bases. The CDR3 sequence is 17 residues long. Germline-derived CDR1 and CDR2 are MGHDK and SYGVNS. The trim removed 2 bases at V and 4 bases at J, leaving 11 bases unmatched. The CDR3 reads CASSENWASGTYNEQFF. CDR3 nucleotide sequence: TGTGCCAGCAGTGAAAATTGGGCTAGCGGAACGTACAATGAGCAGTTCTTC.

The chain combines TRBV28 with TRBJ1-2, with D unclear. The CDR3 loop spans 14 amino acids. In germline, CDR1 is MDHEN, CDR2 SYDVKM. Trimming removed 7 bases at V and 4 bases at J, with 16 bases between. The CDR3 nucleotides read TGTGCCAGCACCAACACGGCTCCAGGCTATGGCTACACCTTC. This translates into CASTNTAPGYGYTF.

This clonotype was counted many times. The chain is built from TRBV11-2 and TRBJ2-1; 8 bases agree with TRBD2. Germline V gene lookup returns CDR1 SGHAT and CDR2 FQNNGV. This CDR3 region has 15 residues. Unmatched junction bases numbered 12, after V lost 5 bases and J lost 9 bases. This CDR3 reads CASSRGSGRVGEQFF. CDR3 coding DNA: TGTGCCAGCAGCAGGGGAAGCGGGAGAGTCGGTGAGCAGTTCTTC.

This clonotype appeared many times. The V and J genes are TRBV19 and TRBJ1-1; no definite D call. This CDR3 region has 15 residues. V lost 9 bases and J lost 0, with 17 bases in between. Germline CDR1 reads LNHDA; CDR2 reads SQIVND (reference sequence). CDR3 in DNA: TGTGCCAGCACGGTGGGGTTTTTCATGAACACTGAAGCTTTCTTT. It is translated as CASTVGFFMNTEAFF.